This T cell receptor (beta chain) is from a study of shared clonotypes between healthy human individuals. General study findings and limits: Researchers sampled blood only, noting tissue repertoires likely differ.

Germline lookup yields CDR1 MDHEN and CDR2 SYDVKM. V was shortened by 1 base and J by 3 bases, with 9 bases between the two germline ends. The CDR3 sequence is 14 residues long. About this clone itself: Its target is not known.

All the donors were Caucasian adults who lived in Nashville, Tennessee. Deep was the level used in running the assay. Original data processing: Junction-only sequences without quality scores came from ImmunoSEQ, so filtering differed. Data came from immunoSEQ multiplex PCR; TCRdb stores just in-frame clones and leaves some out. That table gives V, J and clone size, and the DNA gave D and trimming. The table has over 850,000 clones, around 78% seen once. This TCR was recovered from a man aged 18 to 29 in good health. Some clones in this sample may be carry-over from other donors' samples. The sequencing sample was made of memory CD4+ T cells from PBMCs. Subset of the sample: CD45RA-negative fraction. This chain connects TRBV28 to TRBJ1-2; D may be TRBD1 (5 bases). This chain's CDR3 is CASSLLGVDYGYTF. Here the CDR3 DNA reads TGTGCCAGCAGTTTATTAGGGGTCGACTATGGCTACACCTTC.